This is a list of T cell receptor beta chains from one sample in a study of chemoradiotherapy in HPV16-positive cancers. TCRdb keeps only in-frame clones here, not all; method: immunoSEQ multiplex PCR. This sample has some 7,400 clones, with around 82% found just once. Material: tumor tissue, obtained from a patient who underwent chemoradiotherapy. The receptors stem from a human donor with HPV-associated anogenital cancer. The CDR3 runs from the conserved cysteine through the conserved F or W. D genes are given only for firm matches. The size entry is marked missing in some rows and otherwise reads once, few, many or a size class.

clone size: .
D gene: TRBD1
J gene: TRBJ1-2
V gene: TRBV11-2
CDR3 protein: CASSLESGGTGRYTF
CDR3 DNA: TGTGCCAGCAGCTTAGAAAGTGGAGGGACAGGGCGCTACACCTTC

clone size: once
D gene: .
J gene: TRBJ1-6
V gene: TRBV10-3
CDR3 protein: CAIRTGLDDSPLHF
CDR3 DNA: TGTGCCATCAGGACGGGTCTGGACGATTCACCCCTCCACTTT

clone size: .
D gene: TRBD1
J gene: TRBJ1-5
V gene: TRBV10-2
CDR3 protein: CASSGTGLAQPQHF
CDR3 DNA: TGCGCCAGCAGTGGGACAGGGTTGGCTCAGCCCCAGCATTTT

clone size: once
D gene: .
J gene: TRBJ2-7
V gene: TRBV7-9
CDR3 protein: CASSLGVYEQYF
CDR3 DNA: TGTGCCAGCAGCTTAGGCGTCTACGAGCAGTACTTC

clone size: .
D gene: .
J gene: TRBJ1-6
V gene: TRBV4-3
CDR3 protein: CASSQGIEGNSPLHF
CDR3 DNA: TGCGCCAGCAGCCAAGGGATTGAAGGCAATTCACCCCTCCACTTT

clone size: .
D gene: .
J gene: TRBJ1-1
V gene: TRBV2
CDR3 protein: CASSESSANTEAFF
CDR3 DNA: TGTGCCAGCAGTGAATCAAGTGCGAACACTGAAGCTTTCTTT

clone size: .
D gene: .
J gene: TRBJ1-1
V gene: TRBV7-6
CDR3 protein: CASSAQGGAEAFF
CDR3 DNA: TGTGCCAGCAGCGCACAGGGCGGCGCTGAAGCTTTCTTT

clone size: .
D gene: TRBD1
J gene: TRBJ1-3
V gene: TRBV11-2
CDR3 protein: CASSFGTGGAFGNTIYF
CDR3 DNA: TGTGCCAGCAGCTTCGGGACAGGGGGCGCGTTTGGAAACACCATATATTTT

clone size: .
D gene: TRBD2
J gene: TRBJ2-7
V gene: TRBV2
CDR3 protein: CASSEGGGGSYEQYF
CDR3 DNA: TGTGCCAGCAGTGAAGGAGGCGGGGGATCCTACGAGCAGTACTTC

clone size: .
D gene: .
J gene: TRBJ2-2
V gene: TRBV28
CDR3 protein: CASSLLRTVMNTGELFF
CDR3 DNA: TGTGCCAGCAGTTTACTTAGGACAGTGATGAACACCGGGGAGCTGTTTTTT

clone size: .
D gene: .
J gene: TRBJ2-3
V gene: TRBV10-3
CDR3 protein: CAISDSGERAGDTQYF
CDR3 DNA: TGTGCCATCAGTGATTCGGGCGAGCGAGCCGGAGATACGCAGTATTTT

clone size: .
D gene: TRBD2
J gene: TRBJ2-1
V gene: TRBV5-6
CDR3 protein: CASSLDGGSSYNEQFF
CDR3 DNA: TGTGCCAGCAGCTTGGACGGGGGGAGCTCCTACAATGAGCAGTTCTTC

clone size: .
D gene: .
J gene: TRBJ2-3
V gene: TRBV27
CDR3 protein: CASSLKGREALGDTQYF
CDR3 DNA: TGTGCCAGCAGTTTAAAAGGCAGGGAGGCGCTGGGAGATACGCAGTATTTT

clone size: .
D gene: TRBD1
J gene: TRBJ1-4
V gene: TRBV9
CDR3 protein: CASSSRTGNEKLFF
CDR3 DNA: TGTGCCAGCAGTTCTAGGACAGGCAATGAAAAACTGTTTTTT